These 5 T cell receptor beta chains share one sample of origin, sequenced in a study of T cell repertoires in cytomegalovirus infection. MiXCR, run by TCRdb on the reads, gives a single entry per CDR3 protein. The table shows about 740,000 distinct CDR3 sequences, with under 40% occurring only once. The sample comprised PBMCs. The receptors come from a human donor in good health (CMV status not recorded). Some clones in this sample may be carry-over from other donors' samples.

Concerning this clonotype itself: A much larger clone sits a single nucleotide away, making a read error possible. The chain couples TRBV7-2 to TRBJ2-5; 13 nucleotides match TRBD2. With V trimmed by 4 bases and J by 1 base, 6 bases remained unmatched. The CDR3 sequence is 17 residues long. Germline-derived CDR1 and CDR2 are SGHTA and FQGNSA. CDR3 in DNA: TGTGCCAGCAGCTCGGGACTAGCGGGGTGGGCCCAAGAGACCCAGTACTTC. Encoded protein: CASSSGLAGWAQETQYF. Based on the CDR3 plus reference TRBV7-2 and TRBJ2-5, the full variable domain is GAGVSQSPSNKVTEKGKDVELRCDPISGHTALYWYRQSLGQGLEFLIYFQGNSAPDKSGLPSDRFSAERTGGSVSTLTIQRTQQEDSAVYLCASSSGLAGWAQETQYFGPGTRLLVL.

This chain uses TRBV20-1 with TRBJ2-7, with 7 bases that match TRBD1. The CDR3 spans 14 residues. V dropped 4 bases and J dropped 5; count of bases not matched to a gene: 11. CDR1 DFQATT and CDR2 SNEGSKA come from the germline V gene (reference sequence). The CDR3 DNA is TGCAGTGCTAAGTACCTGGCCAGGGGGAACGAGCAGTACTTC. Translation: CSAKYLARGNEQYF.

This clonotype has a handful of counts. Written as DNA, the CDR3 is TGTGCCAGCAGTGACAGGGTCATGGGGGAGCAGTACTTC. Translating it yields CASSDRVMGEQYF. The chain recombines TRBV25-1 with TRBJ2-7, with D tentatively TRBD1 (5 bases). There are 13 residues in the CDR3. Germline loops: CDR1 MGHDK, CDR2 SYGVNS. V lost 3 bases to trimming and J lost 7 bases, with 13 bases between them.

The rearrangement joins TRBV28 to TRBJ2-3; a weak D match, TRBD2 (7 bases). The germline V gene has CDR1 MDHEN and CDR2 SYDVKM. The CDR3 loop spans 15 amino acids. V lost 3 bases and J lost 9, with 19 bases in between. The CDR3 DNA is TGTGCCAGCAGTTTTGGAGGGGGGGCTGCGGGAACGCAGTATTTT. Translated, it gives CASSFGGGAAGTQYF.

This clonotype came up once. This chain joins TRBV28 and TRBJ2-6; D possibly matches TRBD1 or TRBD2 (6 bases each). There are 17 residues in the CDR3. V lost 5 bases to trimming and J lost 2 bases, with 16 bases between them. Germline V gives CDR1 MDHEN, CDR2 SYDVKM. The CDR3: CASSPHVGGTGANVLTF. The DNA for the CDR3 is TGTGCCAGCAGTCCCCATGTAGGGGGGACTGGGGCCAACGTCCTGACTTTC.